The 24 T cell receptor beta chains in this list originate from one sample, sequenced in a study of beta chain features in type 1 diabetes. General study points: All four CD4+ subsets from Type 1 diabetes patients carried moderately but significantly shorter TCRB CDR3s.

All of the isolated RNA was reverse transcribed, so expressed TCRB transcripts were sequenced. The assay was immunoSEQ multiplex PCR, and TCRdb's table has in-frame clones only and misses some. The sample yields 300,000 to 350,000 clones, about a tenth seen once. These TCRs are of unknown antigen specificity. Sequencing was done on a sample of central memory CD4+ T cells from blood. These receptor sequences come from a man between 25 and 39 years old with type 1 diabetes.

The CDR3 reads CASGESSGANVLTF. The CDR3, as DNA: TGCGCCAGCGGCGAAAGCTCTGGGGCCAACGTCCTGACTTTC. The chain employs TRBV5-1 and TRBJ2-6, with no clear D. V was clipped by 7 bases and J by 0 bases, with 8 bases between them. CDR1 is SGHRS and CDR2 is YFSETQ in the germline V gene. The CDR3 covers 14 residues.

This clone was seen more than once but under ten times. V and J are TRBV20-1 and TRBJ1-2; D is ambiguous. V dropped 2 bases and J dropped 6 bases, with 7 bases sitting between them. The CDR3 contains 11 residues. Germline CDR1 DFQATT, CDR2 SNEGSKA (reference sequence). CDR3 protein: CSARSGNGYTF. CDR3 bases: TGCAGTGCTAGATCTGGGAATGGCTACACCTTC.

This clone occurred a few times. This chain connects TRBV4-1 to TRBJ1-1, with a weak D call TRBD1 (5 bases). Trimming took 0 bases from V and 7 from J, leaving 12 bases between them. Looked up from germline, CDR1 is MGHRA and CDR2 is YSYEKL. There are 14 residues in the CDR3. The CDR3 DNA is TGCGCCAGCAGCCAAGAAGGGCAGGGCCTTGAAGCTTTCTTT. This translates into CASSQEGQGLEAFF.

V and J are TRBV20-1 and TRBJ2-5; D unresolved. Germline V gene sequence: CDR1 DFQATT, CDR2 SNEGSKA (reference sequence). The CDR3 sequence is 11 residues long. Trimming took 4 bases from V and 5 from J, leaving 8 bases between them. The CDR3 is CSATVGETQYF. DNA of the CDR3: TGCAGTGCTACCGTGGGGGAGACCCAGTACTTC.

This clone occurred a few times. The CDR3 nucleotides read TGCGCCAGCAGCCAGGGGTTTGTTCTCACTGAAGCTTTCTTT. This encodes CASSQGFVLTEAFF. This rearrangement joins TRBV23-1 to TRBJ1-1; tentatively, D is TRBD1 (6 bases). TRBV23-1 qualifies as an ORF whose function is uncertain. Deletions cut 6 bases from V and 4 bases from J, with 15 bases between. The CDR3 loop spans 14 amino acids.

The J gene is TRBJ1-3, the V gene TRBV4-1; tentatively, D is TRBD1 (5 bases). CDR1 and CDR2 from the germline V gene are MGHRA and YSYEKL. This CDR3 has 15 residues. The V and J ends lost 8 bases and 0 bases respectively, with 14 bases between them. The DNA for the CDR3 is TGCGCCAGCTCCGGGGCAGGCCACTCTGGAAACACCATATATTTT. This codes for CASSGAGHSGNTIYF.

This clone was seen repeatedly, ten times or more. The chain has TRBV5-6 and TRBJ1-1; 8 positions agree with TRBD1. CDR1 is SGHDT, CDR2 YYEEEE, per germline. V dropped 1 base and J dropped 7; count of bases not matched to a gene: 6. The CDR3 runs to 14 residues. In DNA form, the CDR3 reads TGTGCCAGCAGCTTGATCAGGGGGCTCAGTGAAGCTTTCTTT. Amino acids: CASSLIRGLSEAFF.

This clone was recorded a few times. In DNA form, the CDR3 reads TGTGCCAGCAGTGGGCTCTTGGGGGGTGATGAGCCCCAGCATTTT. Amino acids: CASSGLLGGDEPQHF. The gene calls are TRBV25-1 and TRBJ1-5; D may be TRBD1 (5 bases). V was trimmed by 4 bases and J by 8 bases, leaving 18 bases between them. The CDR3 loop spans 15 amino acids. Per germline, CDR1 MGHDK and CDR2 SYGVNS. The full variable domain, in which reference TRBV25-1 and TRBJ1-5 provide the parts outside the CDR3, is EADIYQTPRYLVIGTGKKITLECSQTMGHDKMYWYQQDPGMELHLIHYSYGVNSTEKGDLSSESTVSRIRTEHFPLTLESARPSHTSQYLCASSGLLGGDEPQHFGDGTRLSIL.

This clone appeared many times. The chain couples TRBV11-2 to TRBJ2-2, with 9 nucleotides matching TRBD2. The germline gives CDR1 SGHAT, CDR2 FQNNGV. This CDR3 region has 17 residues. J lost 1 base, V lost 3 bases, and 6 bases had no gene match. CDR3 amino acids: CASSLARLAVNTGELFF. CDR3 bases: TGTGCCAGCAGCTTGGCCCGACTAGCGGTGAACACCGGGGAGCTGTTTTTT.

This clone was seen only a few times. The rearrangement links TRBV4-2 to TRBJ2-1; 11 bases are shared with TRBD1. V shed 4 bases and J 6 bases; nucleotides not matched to a gene: 8. CDR3 length: 16 amino acids. Germline V CDR1 and CDR2: LGHNA, YNFKEQ. The CDR3 here is CASSRKAGTGGNEQFF. CDR3 in DNA: TGTGCCAGCAGCCGGAAAGCCGGGACAGGGGGCAATGAGCAGTTCTTC.

The chain joins TRBV18 to TRBJ2-3; 9 bases agree with TRBD2. This CDR3 is 18 amino acids long. Losses at the gene ends were 6 bases for V and 5 bases for J; bases not matched to a gene: 18. Germline CDR1 reads KGHSH; CDR2 reads LQKENI. The CDR3 DNA reads TGTGCCAGCTCGACCGGCTATCCGGGACTAGCCGGGGGAGATACGCAGTATTTT. Translated, it gives CASSTGYPGLAGGDTQYF.

This clone was detected only a few times. The rearrangement uses TRBV5-6 and TRBJ2-3; TRBD2 aligns across 8 bases. V shed 3 bases and J 4 bases; nucleotides not matched to a gene: 16. The CDR3 is made up of 18 amino acids. Looked up from germline, CDR1 is SGHDT and CDR2 is YYEEEE. Here the CDR3 reads CASSSTQFGGATADTQYF. In DNA, the CDR3 is TGTGCCAGCAGCTCGACCCAGTTCGGGGGGGCGACTGCAGATACGCAGTATTTT.

V and J are TRBV5-1 and TRBJ2-2, with no clear D. With 5 bases removed from V and 2 bases from J, the gap between germline ends came to 13 bases. Germline loops: CDR1 SGHRS, CDR2 YFSETQ. This CDR3 is built from 15 residues. The CDR3 protein is CASSGGRDNTGELFF. DNA for the CDR3: TGCGCCAGCAGTGGTGGCAGAGATAACACCGGGGAGCTGTTTTTT.

The chain couples TRBV19 to TRBJ2-1; possible D gene TRBD1, 6 bases. CDR1 is LNHDA and CDR2 is SQIVND in the germline V gene (reference sequence). The V end was cut by 2 bases, the J end by 7 bases, with 15 bases between. The CDR3 totals 15 residues. CDR3 nucleotides: TGTGCCAGTAGTATAACGGCAGGGGCCGGGAATGAGCAGTTCTTC. It specifies CASSITAGAGNEQFF.

This clone was found a few times. The chain links TRBV6-6 to TRBJ2-7; TRBD1 might be the D (6 bases). Per the germline V gene, CDR1 is MNHNY and CDR2 is SVGAGI (reference sequence). The germline V and J ends were trimmed by 6 bases and 1 base, with 13 bases remaining between them. This CDR3 comprises 14 residues. CDR3 bases: TGTGCCAGCAGCATTGGAGGACAGTCCTACGAGCAGTACTTC. Its protein product is CASSIGGQSYEQYF.

The table lists this clone with a few counts. Sequence at one end of the junction differs from germline and may be a read error. The chain has TRBV7-7 and TRBJ2-4, with 7 bases identical to TRBD2. The V gene's germline CDR1 is SSHAT and CDR2 FNYEAQ (reference sequence). This CDR3 spans 13 amino acids. CDR3 nucleotide sequence: TGTGCTAGCAGCTTAGGGGAGGGGTACATTCAGTACTTC. Its translation: CASSLGEGYIQYF. Looking up the rest from reference TRBV7-7 and TRBJ2-4 gives the full variable domain: GAGVSQSPRYKVTKRGQDVTLRCDPISSHATLYWYQQALGQGPEFLTYFNYEAQPDKSGLPSDRFSAERPEGSISTLTIQRTEQRDSAMYRCASSLGEGYIQYFGAGTRLSVL.

The sample holds a few counts of this clone. The J gene is TRBJ2-1, the V gene TRBV2; 8 bases agree with TRBD2. This CDR3 is 15 amino acids long. Trimming took 2 bases from V and 10 from J; bases not matched to a gene: 10. CDR1 and CDR2 (germline): SNHLY, FYNNEI. The CDR3 loop reads CASSESGGPEGEQFF. CDR3 sequence (DNA): TGTGCCAGCAGTGAAAGCGGGGGTCCCGAAGGAGAGCAGTTCTTC.

This clone has a handful of counts. The rearrangement uses TRBV5-1 and TRBJ2-5; 10 nucleotides agree with TRBD2. This CDR3 has 14 amino acids. Germline V gene sequence: CDR1 SGHRS, CDR2 YFSETQ. V gave up 4 bases and J gave up 5 bases; unmatched junction bases: 5. This CDR3 reads CASSAASGGETQYF. The CDR3 nucleotides are TGCGCCAGCAGCGCGGCTAGCGGGGGTGAGACCCAGTACTTC.

This clone was observed a few times. The J gene is TRBJ2-5, the V gene TRBV6-1; possibly TRBD1 for D (6 bases). Looked up from germline, CDR1 is MNHNS and CDR2 is SASEGT. V gave up 4 bases and J gave up 5 bases, with 17 bases separating them. CDR3 size: 15 residues. The CDR3 nucleotides are TGTGCCAGCAGTGGGCAGGGGCAAACGATGGAGACCCAGTACTTC. Protein product: CASSGQGQTMETQYF.

The chain links TRBV5-6 to TRBJ2-5; no definite D call. The V gene lost 4 bases and the J gene lost 5 bases, with 9 bases spanning the gap. The CDR3 is 12 amino acids. CDR1 is SGHDT and CDR2 is YYEEEE in the germline V gene. The CDR3 bases are TGTGCCAGCAGCATAGTCGGGGAGACCCAGTACTTC. Translating it yields CASSIVGETQYF. The whole variable domain, remainder taken from reference TRBV5-6 and TRBJ2-5, is DAGVTQSPTHLIKTRGQQVTLRCSPKSGHDTVSWYQQALGQGPQFIFQYYEEEERQRGNFPDRFSGHQFPNYSSELNVNALLLGDSALYLCASSIVGETQYFGPGTRLLVL.

The chain couples TRBV6-6 to TRBJ1-2, with 7 bases identical to TRBD1. Germline assignment: CDR1 MNHNY and CDR2 SVGAGI (reference sequence). V trimming: 2 bases; J trimming: 5 bases; junction bases outside the gene matches: 5. This CDR3 has 14 residues. CDR3 amino acids: CASSYMTGFYGYTF. DNA for the CDR3: TGTGCCAGCAGTTACATGACAGGGTTTTATGGCTACACCTTC.

This clone was counted a single time. The chain combines TRBV7-2 with TRBJ2-7; a possible D gene is TRBD2 (5 bases). V was trimmed by 5 bases and J by 6 bases, leaving 8 bases between them. The germline V gene has CDR1 SGHTA and CDR2 FQGNSA. The CDR3 contains 11 residues. The CDR3 here is CASSPGVEQYF. The DNA of the CDR3 is TGTGCCAGCAGCCCCGGGGTCGAGCAGTACTTC. The entire variable domain, with the rest obtained from reference TRBV7-2 and TRBJ2-7, is as follows: GAGVSQSPSNKVTEKGKDVELRCDPISGHTALYWYRQSLGQGLEFLIYFQGNSAPDKSGLPSDRFSAERTGGSVSTLTIQRTQQEDSAVYLCASSPGVEQYFGPGTRLTVT.

This clone was detected ten times or more. This sample also contains other DNA sequences that code for the same CDR3. The DNA of the CDR3 is TGCAGCGTTCCGGGGGGGGAGACCCAGTACTTC. It translates to CSVPGGETQYF. The rearrangement joins TRBV29-1 to TRBJ2-5; the match to TRBD2 covers 8 bases. J lost 5 bases, V lost 5 bases, and 1 base had no gene match. The length of the CDR3 is 11 residues. The germline V gene has CDR1 SQVTM and CDR2 ANQGSEA.

The table lists this clone with a few counts. The genes are TRBV28 and TRBJ2-7; 7 positions agree with TRBD1. J lost 6 bases, V lost 6 bases, and 23 bases had no gene match. The germline CDR1 and CDR2 sequences are MDHEN and SYDVKM. The CDR3 runs 18 residues. The CDR3 reads CASRTGTDLNPHSREQYF. The CDR3 nucleotides read TGTGCCAGCAGAACCGGGACAGACCTCAACCCTCATTCCCGCGAGCAGTACTTC. The full variable domain, its missing parts supplied by reference TRBV28 and TRBJ2-7, is DVKVTQSSRYLVKRTGEKVFLECVQDMDHENMFWYRQDPGLGLRLIYFSYDVKMKEKGDIPEGYSVSREKKERFSLILESASTNQTSMYLCASRTGTDLNPHSREQYFGPGTRLTVT.